The 27 T cell receptor beta chains below all came from one sample that was sequenced in a study of T cell changes during pregnancy in multiple sclerosis. Method: immunoSEQ multiplex PCR; TCRdb's copy keeps in-frame clones and lacks some. The data contain 100,000 or so clones, approximately 93% of them singletons. The material was peripheral blood, obtained after pregnancy. Source of these receptors: a female donor with multiple sclerosis, enrolled in a pregnancy study.

This chain uses TRBV4-3 with TRBJ2-5; D gene unclear. The J call is uncertain, as TRBJ2-7 better fits the DNA end. The CDR3 extends over 13 amino acids. Germline CDR1 is LGHNA and CDR2 is YSLEER. CDR3 protein: CASSLRLQYEQYF. Written as DNA, the CDR3 is TGCGCCAGCAGCCTAAGACTGCAATACGAGCAGTACTTC.

The chain employs TRBV18 and TRBJ1-5; D is possibly TRBD1 (5 bases). The CDR3 has 13 amino acids. Trimming took off 4 bases at V and 5 bases at J, with 9 bases between the two ends. Germline V gene sequence: CDR1 KGHSH, CDR2 LQKENI. The CDR3 DNA reads as TGTGCCAGCTCACAAACAGGTCATCAGCCCCAGCATTTT. This translates into CASSQTGHQPQHF.

The V gene is TRBV7-3, the J gene TRBJ2-5; TRBD1 agrees at 7 bases. CDR3 size: 17 residues. Germline lookup yields CDR1 SGHTA and CDR2 FQGTGA. V trimming: 2 bases; J trimming: 2 bases; junction bases outside the gene matches: 11. CDR3 amino acids: CASSLGPGSRGQETQYF. The DNA for the CDR3 is TGTGCCAGCAGCTTAGGCCCAGGGAGCAGGGGGCAAGAGACCCAGTACTTC. Full variable domain (rest looked up from reference TRBV7-3 and TRBJ2-5): GAGVSQTPSNKVTEKGKYVELRCDPISGHTALYWYRQSLGQGPEFLIYFQGTGAADDSGLPNDRFFAVRPEGSVSTLKIQRTERGDSAVYLCASSLGPGSRGQETQYFGPGTRLLVL.

The rearrangement links TRBV5-1 to TRBJ2-1, with 16 positions matching TRBD2. The CDR3 is 18 residues long. Germline assignment: CDR1 SGHRS and CDR2 YFSETQ. Germline trimming cut 4 bases from V and 2 bases from J; bases unmatched to any gene: 6. The chain's CDR3 is CASSPGLAGGPTYNEQFF. The CDR3, as DNA: TGCGCCAGCAGCCCGGGACTAGCGGGAGGGCCGACCTACAATGAGCAGTTCTTC. Looking up the rest from reference TRBV5-1 and TRBJ2-1 gives the full variable domain: KAGVTQTPRYLIKTRGQQVTLSCSPISGHRSVSWYQQTPGQGLQFLFEYFSETQRNKGNFPGRFSGRQFSNSRSEMNVSTLELGDSALYLCASSPGLAGGPTYNEQFFGPGTRLTVL.

A single count supports this clone. V usage is TRBV6-5 and J usage is TRBJ1-5; the match to TRBD1 covers 8 bases. The CDR3 contains 14 residues. Germline CDR1 MNHEY, CDR2 SVGAGI. V dropped 6 bases and J dropped 6; count of bases not matched to a gene: 7. CDR3 region: CASSPDRGSQPQHF. The CDR3, as DNA: TGTGCCAGCAGCCCCGACAGGGGCAGTCAGCCCCAGCATTTT.

This chain uses TRBV27 with TRBJ2-7; D gene ambiguous. The germline V gene encodes CDR1 MNHEY and CDR2 SMNVEV (reference sequence). Deletions cut 5 bases from V and 2 bases from J, with 10 bases between. The CDR3 runs to 13 residues. As DNA, the CDR3 is TGTGCCAGCAGTCCCCGGGTCACCTACGAGCAGTACTTC. It specifies CASSPRVTYEQYF.

V usage is TRBV28 and J usage is TRBJ1-1, with D perhaps TRBD1 (5 bases). The CDR3 consists of 15 residues. V lost 5 bases and J lost 3, with 16 bases in between. Looked up from germline, CDR1 is MDHEN and CDR2 is SYDVKM. The CDR3 DNA reads TGTGCCAGCAGTGCCAGGACATCATGGGACACTGAAGCTTTCTTT. It specifies CASSARTSWDTEAFF. The full variable domain, its missing parts supplied by reference TRBV28 and TRBJ1-1, is DVKVTQSSRYLVKRTGEKVFLECVQDMDHENMFWYRQDPGLGLRLIYFSYDVKMKEKGDIPEGYSVSREKKERFSLILESASTNQTSMYLCASSARTSWDTEAFFGQGTRLTVV.

This chain connects TRBV7-2 to TRBJ2-7; 8 nucleotides align to TRBD2. The germline CDR1 and CDR2 sequences are SGHTA and FQGNSA. There are 16 residues in the CDR3. V lost 5 bases, J lost 0 bases, and 9 bases stayed unmatched. Here the CDR3 reads CASSPAQRGSSYEQYF. In DNA, the CDR3 is TGTGCCAGCAGCCCCGCGCAGCGGGGGAGCTCCTACGAGCAGTACTTC.

This chain connects TRBV4-1 to TRBJ2-2, with 11 bases identical to TRBD1. Losses at the gene ends were 4 bases for V and 4 bases for J; bases not matched to a gene: 5. The CDR3 is 16 amino acids. Germline V gene data show CDR1 as MGHRA and CDR2 as YSYEKL. The CDR3 region is CASSPRTGGVTGELFF. DNA of the CDR3: TGCGCCAGCAGCCCTCGGACAGGGGGCGTCACCGGGGAGCTGTTTTTT.

This chain connects TRBV28 to TRBJ2-4, with 8 bases that match TRBD1. The CDR3 runs to 16 residues. The V segment lost 5 bases and the J segment 0 bases; nucleotides outside the gene matches: 6. CDR1 and CDR2 from the germline V gene are MDHEN and SYDVKM. CDR3 DNA sequence: TGTGCCAGCAGTCTCCGGACAGGGTTAGCCAAAAACATTCAGTACTTC. Encoded protein: CASSLRTGLAKNIQYF.

This chain connects TRBV25-1 to TRBJ2-2; the D is unclear. The germline V and J ends were trimmed by 2 bases and 4 bases, with 11 bases remaining between them. The CDR3 covers 15 residues. CDR1 is MGHDK, CDR2 SYGVNS, per germline. The CDR3 nucleotides are TGTGCCAGCAGTGAAAGTAGAGGTGGCACCGGGGAGCTGTTTTTT. The encoded protein is CASSESRGGTGELFF.

V gene TRBV9 combines with J gene TRBJ2-7; 9 bases agree with TRBD2. The CDR3 consists of 18 residues. Germline loops: CDR1 SGDLS, CDR2 YYNGEE. The junction had 17 bases not matched to a gene; V was cut back by 3 bases and J by 4 bases. The CDR3 coding sequence is TGTGCCAGCAGCGCCGGTTGGGGGGCGGGAGGGCCGATGTACGAGCAGTACTTC. Translated, it gives CASSAGWGAGGPMYEQYF.

This chain joins TRBV7-8 and TRBJ2-1; D is perhaps TRBD1 (6 bases). V was pared by 1 base and J by 0 bases, with 7 bases between. From germline, CDR1 is SGHVS and CDR2 FQNEAQ. The CDR3 is made up of 15 amino acids. CDR3 nucleotide sequence: TGTGCCAGCAGCTTAGGGACAGTCTCCTACAATGAGCAGTTCTTC. This sequence encodes CASSLGTVSYNEQFF.

The rearrangement uses TRBV6-1 and TRBJ2-1, with D possibly TRBD1 on 6 matching bases. V lost 1 base to trimming and J lost 16 bases, with 11 bases between them. The CDR3 runs to 11 residues. Per the germline V gene, CDR1 is MNHNS and CDR2 is SASEGT. The CDR3 DNA sequence: TGTGCCAGCAGTGAAGTTCGGACAGTTTTCTTC. Protein product: CASSEVRTVFF.

The CDR3 loop is CASSLFVGTSYEQYF. The CDR3 DNA sequence: TGTGCCAGCAGTTTATTCGTTGGGACTTCTTACGAGCAGTACTTC. The V and J genes are TRBV27 and TRBJ2-7; D might be TRBD2 (6 bases). This CDR3 is 15 amino acids long. Germline lookup yields CDR1 MNHEY and CDR2 SMNVEV (reference sequence). V lost 1 base and J 4 bases, leaving 14 bases between the germline ends.

The rearrangement joins TRBV7-7 to TRBJ2-2; 8 bases map to TRBD1. Germline V gene lookup returns CDR1 SSHAT and CDR2 FNYEAQ (reference sequence). V trimming: 5 bases; J trimming: 0 bases; junction bases outside the gene matches: 5. The CDR3 is made up of 16 amino acids. This chain's CDR3 is CASSQKQGANTGELFF. CDR3 DNA: TGTGCCAGCAGCCAGAAACAGGGGGCGAACACCGGGGAGCTGTTTTTT.

The chain is built from TRBV28 and TRBJ1-5; unclear D gene. The ends were cut back, 3 bases at V and 7 bases at J, with 13 bases in the middle. This CDR3 is 14 amino acids long. CDR1 and CDR2 from the germline V gene are MDHEN and SYDVKM. The CDR3 protein is CASSLVLLVQPQHF. The CDR3 DNA reads TGTGCCAGCAGTTTGGTACTCCTTGTGCAGCCCCAGCATTTT.

The sample holds one count of this clone. V is TRBV18 and J is TRBJ1-1; D call uncertain. V lost 2 bases and J 7 bases, leaving 17 bases between the germline ends. The CDR3 consists of 15 residues. Germline lookup yields CDR1 KGHSH and CDR2 LQKENI. In DNA form, the CDR3 reads TGTGCCAGCTCACCAGCGAGGGTTCCCGAGGGTGAAGCTTTCTTT. This codes for CASSPARVPEGEAFF.

The chain joins TRBV5-1 to TRBJ2-1; D might be TRBD1 (6 bases). The V end lost 0 bases, the J end lost 0 bases, and 13 bases lay between the germline ends. The CDR3 extends over 17 amino acids. Per germline, CDR1 SGHRS and CDR2 YFSETQ. CDR3 sequence (DNA): TGCGCCAGCAGCTTGGACAGGGTCAGAGACTCCTACAATGAGCAGTTCTTC. This translates into CASSLDRVRDSYNEQFF.

This sequence joins TRBV5-4 and TRBJ2-3; a weak D match, TRBD2 (7 bases). V was pared by 4 bases and J by 0 bases, with 27 bases between. The CDR3 runs 20 residues. CDR1 and CDR2 (germline): SGHNT, YYREEE (reference sequence). CDR3 coding DNA: TGTGCCAGCAGCCCGGGCGGGGGTACAATTCGGACAGCGAGCACAGATACGCAGTATTTT. Its translation: CASSPGGGTIRTASTDTQYF. Supplemented by reference TRBV5-4 and TRBJ2-3, the full variable domain reads ETGVTQSPTHLIKTRGQQVTLRCSSQSGHNTVSWYQQALGQGPQFIFQYYREEENGRGNFPPRFSGLQFPNYSSELNVNALELDDSALYLCASSPGGGTIRTASTDTQYFGPGTRLTVL.

This rearrangement joins TRBV2 to TRBJ2-7; the D gene is possibly TRBD2 (6 bases). This CDR3 is 13 amino acids long. Germline V gives CDR1 SNHLY, CDR2 FYNNEI. V lost 6 bases to trimming and J lost 7 bases, with 16 bases between them. The CDR3 DNA reads as TGTGCCAGCAGGTTGGGGGGTCTGGGGGAGCAGTACTTC. It codes for CASRLGGLGEQYF.

The genes are TRBV27 and TRBJ1-2; 10 nucleotides line up with TRBD1. The length of the CDR3 is 15 residues. The V segment lost 6 bases and the J segment 7 bases; nucleotides outside the gene matches: 11. Germline loops: CDR1 MNHEY, CDR2 SMNVEV (reference sequence). CDR3 residues: CASRPPGTGAFGYTF. In nucleotides, the CDR3 is TGTGCCAGCAGACCACCCGGGACAGGGGCTTTTGGCTACACCTTC.

The chain combines TRBV19 with TRBJ1-2; no definite D call. The CDR3 covers 14 residues. V lost 3 bases and J lost 4, with 12 bases in between. Germline V CDR1 and CDR2: LNHDA, SQIVND (reference sequence). The DNA for the CDR3 is TGTGCCAGTAGTATTCGGGGATTAACCTATGGCTACACCTTC. Protein sequence: CASSIRGLTYGYTF.

This clone was counted a few times. This rearrangement joins TRBV19 to TRBJ2-7; no clear D gene. Trimming cost V 2 bases and J 1 base, with 6 bases left between them. Germline V gives CDR1 LNHDA, CDR2 SQIVND (reference sequence). This CDR3 has 13 residues. The CDR3 nucleotides read TGTGCCAGTAGTATAACGGTGTCCTACGAGCAGTACTTC. The encoded protein is CASSITVSYEQYF.

This clone appeared once. This chain links TRBV7-3 with TRBJ2-4; 9 positions match TRBD1. Germline-derived CDR1 and CDR2 are SGHTA and FQGTGA. V shed 2 bases, J shed 5 bases, and the junction held 13 bases outside the gene matches. The CDR3 loop spans 18 amino acids. In DNA form, the CDR3 reads TGTGCCAGCAGCTTATCAAGTTGGGGACAGGGCGTCGAAAACATTCAGTACTTC. This gives the protein CASSLSSWGQGVENIQYF.

The genes are TRBV5-4 and TRBJ2-3; 12 bases fit TRBD2. Germline assignment: CDR1 SGHNT and CDR2 YYREEE (reference sequence). This CDR3 has 15 amino acids. The V gene end was trimmed by 0 bases and the J gene end by 6 bases; junction bases not matched to a gene: 2. This chain's CDR3 is CASSLDLAGGDTQYF. CDR3 DNA: TGTGCCAGCAGCTTGGATCTAGCGGGAGGGGATACGCAGTATTTT. The full variable domain, completed using reference TRBV5-4 and TRBJ2-3, is ETGVTQSPTHLIKTRGQQVTLRCSSQSGHNTVSWYQQALGQGPQFIFQYYREEENGRGNFPPRFSGLQFPNYSSELNVNALELDDSALYLCASSLDLAGGDTQYFGPGTRLTVL.

The genes are TRBV6-6 and TRBJ1-3; TRBD1 might be the D (5 bases). V was shortened by 5 bases and J by 5 bases, with 13 bases between the two germline ends. The germline V gene encodes CDR1 MNHNY and CDR2 SVGAGI (reference sequence). The length of the CDR3 is 14 residues. The CDR3: CASSGDAGRNTIYF. DNA of the CDR3: TGTGCCAGCAGTGGGGATGCGGGGCGAAACACCATATATTTT.